These 17 T cell receptor beta chains share one sample of origin, sequenced in a study of blood T cells in healthy people across ages. A second PCR, run for roughly 7 to 11 cycles, used a sample-barcoded 5' primer plus a J-beta primer mix. TCRdb re-derived calls from the 5' RACE reads in MiXCR, one entry per CDR3 protein. The sample has hundreds of thousands of distinct CDR3 sequences, about 27% seen once; the top ten hold approximately 3.6%. These sequences were also reported in another study, on T cells of mothers and their children.

Source material: blood. These receptors were obtained from a boy aged 2 to 10 in good health.

This chain uses TRBV5-4 with TRBJ2-1; TRBD2 agrees at 14 bases. The CDR3 extends over 20 amino acids. In germline, CDR1 is SGHNT, CDR2 YYREEE (reference sequence). V shed 1 base, J shed 5 bases, and the junction held 14 bases outside the gene matches. The CDR3 sequence: CASSLFGLAGGPGRDNEQFF. In nucleotides, the CDR3 is TGTGCCAGCAGCTTGTTTGGACTAGCGGGGGGCCCTGGCAGAGACAATGAGCAGTTCTTC.

In its sample, this clonotype was seen a few times. This rearrangement joins TRBV6-2 or TRBV6-3 to TRBJ2-2, with 15 positions matching TRBD2. Germline-derived CDR1 and CDR2 are MNHEY and SVGEGT. V trimming: 2 bases; J trimming: 6 bases; junction bases outside the gene matches: 4. This CDR3 is 17 amino acids long. The CDR3 loop reads CASSYRRTSGRAGELFF. CDR3 DNA: TGTGCCAGCAGTTACCGGAGGACTAGCGGGAGGGCCGGGGAGCTGTTTTTT.

V usage is TRBV4-1 and J usage is TRBJ2-5; D remains ambiguous. The length of the CDR3 is 17 residues. Germline V gene data show CDR1 as MGHRA and CDR2 as YSYEKL. Trimming cost V 4 bases and J 1 base, with 19 bases left between them. This CDR3 reads CASSRAQSGSLQETQYF. CDR3 DNA: TGCGCCAGCAGCCGGGCACAGTCGGGCAGCCTCCAAGAGACCCAGTACTTC.

In this sample, this clonotype turned up a few times. V gene TRBV4-3 combines with J gene TRBJ1-2, with D hard to call. V lost 0 bases and J lost 2, with 7 bases in between. The CDR3 extends over 14 amino acids. CDR1 and CDR2 from the germline V gene are LGHNA and YSLEER. CDR3: CASSQDWGNYGYTF. The CDR3 nucleotides read TGCGCCAGCAGCCAAGACTGGGGAAACTATGGCTACACCTTC.

The sample holds one count of this clonotype. The chain combines TRBV12-3 or TRBV12-4 with TRBJ2-1, with 9 nucleotides matching TRBD1. The J segment lost 7 bases and the V segment lost 6 bases, leaving 10 bases of the junction unmatched. The CDR3 has 15 residues. CDR3 residues: CASSHTGGAGNEQFF. DNA for the CDR3: TGTGCCAGCAGCCATACAGGGGGCGCAGGGAATGAGCAGTTCTTC.

This clonotype appeared once. The chain uses TRBV3-1 and TRBJ1-4; tentative D call: TRBD1 (6 bases). Trimming took off 4 bases at V and 5 bases at J, with 11 bases between the two ends. This CDR3 has 14 residues. Per the germline V gene, CDR1 is LGHDT and CDR2 is YNNKEL (reference sequence). The CDR3 DNA is TGTGCCAGCAGCCCGGACAGCGAGAATGAAAAACTGTTTTTT. This encodes CASSPDSENEKLFF.

V is TRBV6-2 or TRBV6-3 and J is TRBJ1-1; TRBD1 might be the D (5 bases). The CDR3 runs to 16 residues. The germline V gene encodes CDR1 MNHEY and CDR2 SVGEGT. The V gene lost 2 bases and the J gene lost 5 bases, with 18 bases spanning the gap. CDR3: CASSYAIRTGETEAFF. The CDR3 region has the DNA TGTGCCAGCAGTTACGCCATAAGGACGGGGGAAACTGAAGCTTTCTTT.

At least ten counts were recorded for this clonotype. V is TRBV20-1 and J is TRBJ2-7, with 11 bases aligning to TRBD2. J was trimmed by 5 bases and V by 2 bases; bases with no gene match: 5. The CDR3 runs 14 residues. Germline V gene data show CDR1 as DFQATT and CDR2 as SNEGSKA (reference sequence). CDR3 amino acids: CSARRLAGTDEQYF. DNA for the CDR3: TGCAGTGCTAGAAGACTAGCGGGGACCGACGAGCAGTACTTC.

The chain is built from TRBV10-3 and TRBJ2-5; TRBD2 matches at 13 bases. The DNA end is more similar to TRBJ2-7, so the J call may be wrong. The CDR3 has 15 residues. Looked up from germline, CDR1 is ENHRY and CDR2 is SYGVKD. The CDR3 DNA sequence: TGTGCCATCAGAGGGACTAGCGGGGACCCCTACGAGCAGTACTTC. Its translation is CAIRGTSGDPYEQYF.

J is TRBJ1-1 and V is TRBV5-1; no clear D. Trimming stripped 1 base from V and 0 bases from J, with 10 bases between. The V gene's germline CDR1 is SGHRS and CDR2 YFSETQ. The CDR3 is 15 residues long. CDR3 DNA sequence: TGCGCCAGCAGCTTGTATTCAAGCATGAACACTGAAGCTTTCTTT. This codes for CASSLYSSMNTEAFF.

This sequence joins TRBV6-2 or TRBV6-3 and TRBJ2-7; 8 bases agree with TRBD2. TRBJ2-1 matches the DNA end more closely, so the J call is doubtful. The CDR3 spans 16 residues. The germline CDR1 and CDR2 sequences are MNHEY and SVGEGT. The CDR3 region has the DNA TGTGCCAGCAGTTATGTTCCGGGAGGGCCGATTAATGAGCAGTTCTTC. This codes for CASSYVPGGPINEQFF.

The chain recombines TRBV3-1 with TRBJ2-3; perhaps TRBD1 as D (5 bases). Trimming took off 1 base at V and 4 bases at J, with 12 bases between the two ends. The CDR3 contains 15 residues. The germline V gene has CDR1 LGHDT and CDR2 YNNKEL (reference sequence). CDR3 sequence: CASSQVGRVADTQYF. DNA of the CDR3: TGTGCCAGCAGCCAAGTTGGCAGGGTAGCAGATACGCAGTATTTT.

The genes are TRBV7-6 and TRBJ2-4; a weak D match, TRBD2 (6 bases). Trimming cost V 1 base and J 6 bases, with 19 bases left between them. CDR1 is SGHVS, CDR2 FNYEAQ, per germline. The CDR3 runs 17 residues. The CDR3 nucleotides read TGTGCCAGCAGCTTAGGCGGACTATCATCCCCGCTAAACATTCAGTACTTC. Translated, it gives CASSLGGLSSPLNIQYF. The full variable domain, completed using reference TRBV7-6 and TRBJ2-4, is GAGVSQSPRYKVTKRGQDVALRCDPISGHVSLYWYRQALGQGPEFLTYFNYEAQQDKSGLPNDRFSAERPEGSISTLTIQRTEQRDSAMYRCASSLGGLSSPLNIQYFGAGTRLSVL.

This chain links TRBV12-3 or TRBV12-4 with TRBJ1-4, with D unclear. Trimming removed 7 bases at V and 1 base at J, with 10 bases between. The CDR3 is made up of 14 amino acids. The chain's CDR3 is CASTPGGTNEKLFF. CDR3 nucleotide sequence: TGTGCCAGCACCCCCGGAGGAACTAATGAAAAACTGTTTTTT.

The chain couples TRBV7-6 to TRBJ2-5, with TRBD2 matching over 16 bases. Per the germline V gene, CDR1 is SGHVS and CDR2 is FNYEAQ. After removal of 10 bases from V and 5 bases from J, the junction contained 10 bases not matched to a gene. The CDR3 consists of 16 residues. In DNA, the CDR3 is TGTGCCATCTTAGGGCCGGGACTAGCGGGAGGGGAGACCCAGTACTTC. Translating gives CAILGPGLAGGETQYF.

The chain combines TRBV18 with TRBJ2-5; D is tentatively TRBD1 or TRBD2 (5 bases each). The length of the CDR3 is 14 residues. Germline values: CDR1 KGHSH, CDR2 LQKENI. V was cut by 2 bases and J by 4 bases, with 11 bases left in between. This chain's CDR3 is CASSPDSGRETQYF. The CDR3 DNA reads TGTGCCAGCTCACCAGACTCAGGGAGAGAGACCCAGTACTTC.

This clonotype occurred a few times. This chain uses TRBV4-2 with TRBJ1-6, with D unresolved. The germline gives CDR1 LGHNA, CDR2 YNFKEQ. This CDR3 has 16 amino acids. The ends were cut back, 0 bases at V and 7 bases at J, with 13 bases in the middle. CDR3 amino acids: CASSQDWPGRNSPLHF. The CDR3 DNA reads TGTGCCAGCAGCCAAGATTGGCCGGGGAGGAATTCACCCCTCCACTTT.